Listed below are T cell receptor beta chains from one sample, sequenced in a study of blood T cell repertoires in COVID-19. Clones were sequenced by immunoSEQ multiplex PCR, and TCRdb holds only the in-frame ones, with some missing. Among around 150,000 clones listed, approximately 80% were seen once. The sequenced material came from PBMCs or T cells enriched from blood (not recorded which). These receptors originate from a man between 65 and 85 years old who had been exposed to COVID-19. CDR3s include the opening cysteine and the closing phenylalanine or tryptophan. Fields, in order: J gene, D gene, V gene, clone size, CDR3 protein, CDR3 DNA. A D gene is named only where the DNA matches it firmly. Some rows have no size entry. The others give once, few or many, or a class for an expanded clone.

TRBJ2-3 - TRBV27 - CASQWGRTADTQYF TGTGCCAGCCAATGGGGCAGGACAGCAGATACGCAGTATTTT
TRBJ2-1 TRBD2 TRBV7-9 - CASSDGLAGTYNEQFF TGTGCCAGCAGCGACGGACTAGCGGGGACCTACAATGAGCAGTTCTTC
TRBJ1-6 TRBD1 TRBV3-1/TRBV3-2 few CASSQGTGVSPLHF TGTGCCAGCAGCCAAGGGACAGGGGTCTCACCCCTCCACTTT
TRBJ1-1 TRBD1 TRBV6-6 - CASSYEEGARAEAFF TGTGCCAGCAGTTACGAGGAGGGGGCGCGTGCTGAAGCTTTCTTT
TRBJ2-7 - TRBV18 - CASSPGQGSEQYF TGTGCCAGCTCACCAGGGCAGGGTAGCGAGCAGTACTTC
TRBJ1-2 - TRBV6-5 - CASSYAQKRDSDGYTF TGTGCCAGCAGTTACGCTCAAAAAAGGGACTCGGATGGCTACACCTTC
TRBJ2-1 TRBD2 TRBV6-4 - CASSDSILADTYNEQFF TGTGCCAGCAGTGACTCGATACTAGCGGATACATACAATGAGCAGTTCTTC
TRBJ1-2 TRBD1 TRBV30 - CAWSVQGYGYTF TGTGCCTGGAGTGTACAGGGGTATGGCTACACCTTC
TRBJ1-4 - TRBV2 few CASSGQVVANEKLFF TGTGCCAGCAGTGGGCAGGTTGTGGCTAATGAAAAACTGTTTTTT
TRBJ2-7 - TRBV3-1/TRBV3-2 - CASSRKGVYEQYF TGTGCCAGCAGCCGCAAAGGGGTATACGAGCAGTACTTC
TRBJ1-5 TRBD1 TRBV19 - CASSWDRGAQTSNQPQHF TGTGCCAGTAGTTGGGACAGGGGGGCCCAAACTAGCAATCAGCCCCAGCATTTT
TRBJ1-4 TRBD1 TRBV5-1 - CASTRGQPATNEKLFF TGCGCCAGCACTCGGGGACAGCCAGCAACTAATGAAAAACTGTTTTTT
TRBJ2-5 TRBD2 TRBV19 - CASSSGGVETQYF TGTGCCAGTAGTAGCGGGGGAGTAGAGACCCAGTACTTC
TRBJ1-6 - TRBV5-8 - CASSLTGRAGSPLHF TGTGCCAGCAGCTTAACCGGCAGGGCTGGATCACCCCTCCACTTT
TRBJ2-7 TRBD1 TRBV27 - CASRNMMTGPDEQYF TGTGCCAGCAGAAATATGATGACAGGGCCAGACGAGCAGTACTTC
TRBJ2-3 - TRBV19 - CASSMADTDTQYF TGTGCCAGTAGTATGGCAGATACAGATACGCAGTATTTT
TRBJ2-3 TRBD1 TRBV29-1 - CSAGRTGRTDTQYF TGCAGCGCCGGACGGACAGGGAGGACAGATACGCAGTATTTT
TRBJ1-2 - TRBV19 - CASSDTGNYGYTF TGTGCCAGTAGTGATACCGGGAACTATGGCTACACCTTC
TRBJ2-1 TRBD2 TRBV29-1 - CSVRTSSYNEQFF TGCAGCGTAAGGACTAGCAGCTACAATGAGCAGTTCTTC
TRBJ1-1 - TRBV12-3/TRBV12-4 few CASSLGINTEAFF TGTGCCAGCAGTTTAGGTATTAACACTGAAGCTTTCTTT
TRBJ1-5 - TRBV18 - CASSPSRSNQPQHF TGTGCCAGCTCACCTTCCCGGAGCAATCAGCCCCAGCATTTT
TRBJ1-2 TRBD1 TRBV7-9 - CASSAGTGDYGYTF TGTGCCAGCAGCGCCGGGACAGGGGACTATGGCTACACCTTC
TRBJ2-1 - TRBV19 - CASSLPGDSYNEQFF TGTGCCAGTAGCCTACCGGGGGACAGTTACAATGAGCAGTTCTTC
TRBJ1-2 TRBD1 TRBV5-4 - CASSGARGTGDGYTF TGTGCCAGCAGCGGGGCCCGGGGGACAGGGGATGGCTACACCTTC
TRBJ1-6 TRBD1 TRBV12-5 - CASGLGGQGLPLHF TGTGCTAGTGGTTTGGGAGGACAGGGTCTCCCCCTCCACTTT
TRBJ1-1 - TRBV28 once CASRTKTLNAEAFF TGTGCCAGCAGGACCAAGACTCTGAACGCTGAAGCTTTCTTT
TRBJ1-2 - TRBV27 - CASWFWGSHGYTF TGTGCCAGCTGGTTTTGGGGCAGCCATGGCTACACCTTC
TRBJ2-1 - TRBV3-1/TRBV3-2 - CASSYGGANEQFF TGTGCCAGCAGCTACGGAGGGGCAAATGAGCAGTTCTTC
TRBJ1-2 - TRBV25-1 - CASAGYSGYTF TGTGCCAGCGCGGGCTACTCTGGCTACACCTTC
TRBJ2-3 TRBD2 TRBV5-1 few CASSLGAGGGVGTQYF TGCGCCAGCAGCTTGGGAGCGGGGGGAGGAGTCGGTACGCAGTATTTT
TRBJ1-6 TRBD1 TRBV4-3 - CASSQERPTGQRNSPLHF TGCGCCAGCAGCCAAGAGCGACCGACGGGACAGCGAAATTCACCCCTCCACTTT
TRBJ1-1 - TRBV5-1 few CASSLSLVSVNTEAFF TGCGCCAGCAGCTTAAGTCTGGTAAGCGTGAACACTGAAGCTTTCTTT
TRBJ2-7 TRBD2 TRBV3-1/TRBV3-2 - CASRRLASSSYEQYF TGTGCCAGCCGACGACTAGCGTCTAGCTCCTACGAGCAGTACTTC
TRBJ1-1 - TRBV7-2 - CASSLGPGRNTEAFF TGTGCCAGCAGCTTAGGGCCGGGGAGGAACACTGAAGCTTTCTTT
TRBJ2-2 TRBD2 TRBV9 - CASSVDPGLGAGELFF TGTGCCAGCAGCGTAGATCCCGGACTAGGGGCCGGGGAGCTGTTTTTT
TRBJ1-1 - TRBV28 - CASSLPVLNTEAFF TGTGCCAGCAGTTTACCGGTTCTGAACACTGAAGCTTTCTTT
TRBJ2-3 - TRBV6-4 - CASSAHHRAPTDTQYF TGTGCCAGCAGTGCCCATCACAGGGCACCCACAGATACGCAGTATTTT
TRBJ2-2 TRBD1 TRBV5-4 few CASSLTGDTGELFF TGTGCCAGCAGCCTTACAGGGGACACCGGGGAGCTGTTTTTT
TRBJ2-1 - TRBV6-2/TRBV6-3 - CASSYGGAVLNEQFF TGTGCCAGCAGTTACGGGGGGGCCGTGTTGAATGAGCAGTTCTTC
TRBJ1-2 - TRBV19 few CASSTAVQGGGYTF TGTGCCAGTAGTACGGCTGTACAGGGTGGCGGCTACACCTTC
TRBJ1-1 TRBD1 TRBV3-1/TRBV3-2 - CASSQYPGQPSEAFF TGTGCCAGCAGCCAATATCCGGGACAGCCATCCGAAGCTTTCTTT
TRBJ1-3 - TRBV2 - CASSVSGNTIYF TGTGCCAGCAGCGTCTCTGGAAACACCATATATTTT
TRBJ2-7 TRBD1 TRBV7-9 - CASSLSSTTGGGEQYF TGTGCCAGCAGCTTAAGTAGCACGACAGGGGGTGGAGAGCAGTACTTC
TRBJ2-3 - TRBV10-3 - CATSTGDTDTQYF TGTGCCACCTCTACCGGGGACACAGATACGCAGTATTTT
TRBJ1-6 - TRBV7-8 - CASSAVGGSPLHF TGTGCCAGCAGCGCGGTAGGGGGTTCACCCCTCCACTTT
TRBJ2-7 TRBD1 TRBV25-1 - CASSESDRGSSYEQYF TGTGCCAGCAGTGAATCGGACAGGGGTAGCTCCTACGAGCAGTACTTC
TRBJ2-1 - TRBV13 - CASSLGRTTWNEQFF TGTGCCAGCAGCTTAGGCCGGACTACTTGGAATGAGCAGTTCTTC
TRBJ1-3 TRBD1 TRBV19 - CASSIWYLGQSHSGNTIYF TGTGCCAGTAGTATCTGGTATCTGGGACAGTCTCATTCTGGAAACACCATATATTTT
TRBJ1-1 - TRBV29-1 few CSARDRSDTEAFF TGCAGCGCCCGAGACAGGTCGGACACTGAAGCTTTCTTT
TRBJ2-1 - TRBV5-4 - CASSWGTRGEYEQFF TGTGCCAGCAGCTGGGGGACACGAGGGGAATATGAGCAGTTCTTC
TRBJ2-3 - TRBV5-5 once CASSFVARPDTQYF TGTGCCAGCAGCTTCGTGGCGAGGCCAGATACGCAGTATTTT
TRBJ1-2 TRBD1 TRBV28 once CASSSDRVGYTF TGTGCCAGCAGTTCAGACAGGGTCGGCTACACCTTC
TRBJ1-4 - TRBV28 - CASSLKRGLNEKLFF TGTGCCAGCAGTTTAAAGAGGGGGTTAAATGAAAAACTGTTTTTT